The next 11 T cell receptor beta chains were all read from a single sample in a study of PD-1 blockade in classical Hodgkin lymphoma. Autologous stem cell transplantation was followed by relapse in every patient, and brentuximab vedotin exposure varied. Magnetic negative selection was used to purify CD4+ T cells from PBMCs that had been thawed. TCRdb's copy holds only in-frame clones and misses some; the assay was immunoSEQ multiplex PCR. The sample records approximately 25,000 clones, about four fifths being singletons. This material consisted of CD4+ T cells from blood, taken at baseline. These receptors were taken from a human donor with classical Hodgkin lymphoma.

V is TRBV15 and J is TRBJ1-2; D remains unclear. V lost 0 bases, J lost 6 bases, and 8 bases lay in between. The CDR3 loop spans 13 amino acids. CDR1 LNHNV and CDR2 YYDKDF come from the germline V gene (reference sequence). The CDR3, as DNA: TGTGCCACCAGCAGAGATCGAGCGGATGGCTACACCTTC. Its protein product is CATSRDRADGYTF.

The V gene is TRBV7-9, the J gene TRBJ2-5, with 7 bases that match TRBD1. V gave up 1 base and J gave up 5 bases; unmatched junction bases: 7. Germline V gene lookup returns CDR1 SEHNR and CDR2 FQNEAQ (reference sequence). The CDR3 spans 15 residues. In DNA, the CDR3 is TGTGCCAGCAGCTTAGTCGACAGGGAAGGGGAGACCCAGTACTTC. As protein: CASSLVDREGETQYF.

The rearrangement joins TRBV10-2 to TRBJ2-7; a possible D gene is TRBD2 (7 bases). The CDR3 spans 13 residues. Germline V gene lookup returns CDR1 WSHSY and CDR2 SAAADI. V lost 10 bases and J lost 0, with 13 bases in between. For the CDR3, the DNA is TGCGCCACCCGGAGGGGGGGCTCCTACGAGCAGTACTTC. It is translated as CATRRGGSYEQYF.

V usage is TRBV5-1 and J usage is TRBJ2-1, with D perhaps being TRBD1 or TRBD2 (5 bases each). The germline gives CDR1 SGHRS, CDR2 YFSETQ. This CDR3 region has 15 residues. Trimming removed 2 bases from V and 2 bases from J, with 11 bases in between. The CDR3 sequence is CASSFTGATYNEQFF. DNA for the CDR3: TGCGCCAGCAGCTTTACCGGGGCCACCTACAATGAGCAGTTCTTC.

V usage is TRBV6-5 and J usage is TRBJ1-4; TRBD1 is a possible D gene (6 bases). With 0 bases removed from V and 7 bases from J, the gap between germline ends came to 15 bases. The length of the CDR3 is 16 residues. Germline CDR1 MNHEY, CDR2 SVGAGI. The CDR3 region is CASSYSSGAYSEKLFF. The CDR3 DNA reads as TGTGCCAGCAGTTACTCATCGGGGGCCTATAGTGAAAAACTGTTTTTT.

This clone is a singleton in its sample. This CDR3 is CASRHPQETQYF. Here the CDR3 DNA reads TGCGCCAGTAGACACCCCCAAGAGACCCAGTACTTC. The chain has TRBV5-1 and TRBJ2-5; no definite D call. Trimming pared 8 bases from V and 1 base from J, leaving 9 bases between. The CDR3 sequence is 12 residues long. Germline V gene data show CDR1 as SGHRS and CDR2 as YFSETQ.

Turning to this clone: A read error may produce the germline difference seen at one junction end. CDR3 loop: CASSLGGGRAETQYF. The CDR3, as DNA: TGTGCTAGCAGCTTAGGAGGGGGAAGAGCAGAGACCCAGTACTTC. This chain links TRBV7-7 with TRBJ2-5; possibly TRBD1 or TRBD2 for D (6 bases each). The CDR3 length is 15 residues. Germline CDR1 reads SSHAT; CDR2 reads FNYEAQ (reference sequence). Filled out from reference TRBV7-7 and TRBJ2-5, the complete variable domain reads GAGVSQSPRYKVTKRGQDVTLRCDPISSHATLYWYQQALGQGPEFLTYFNYEAQPDKSGLPSDRFSAERPEGSISTLTIQRTEQRDSAMYRCASSLGGGRAETQYFGPGTRLLVL.

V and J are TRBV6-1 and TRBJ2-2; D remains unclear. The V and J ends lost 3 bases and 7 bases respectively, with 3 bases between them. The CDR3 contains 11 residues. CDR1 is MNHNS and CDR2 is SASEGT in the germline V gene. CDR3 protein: CASSDIGELFF. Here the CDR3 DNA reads TGTGCCAGCAGTGATATCGGGGAGCTGTTTTTT.

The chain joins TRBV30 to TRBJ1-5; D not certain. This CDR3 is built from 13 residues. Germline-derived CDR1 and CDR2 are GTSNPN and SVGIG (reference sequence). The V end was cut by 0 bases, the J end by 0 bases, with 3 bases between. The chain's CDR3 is CAWSVDSNQPQHF. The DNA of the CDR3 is TGTGCCTGGAGTGTTGATAGCAATCAGCCCCAGCATTTT.

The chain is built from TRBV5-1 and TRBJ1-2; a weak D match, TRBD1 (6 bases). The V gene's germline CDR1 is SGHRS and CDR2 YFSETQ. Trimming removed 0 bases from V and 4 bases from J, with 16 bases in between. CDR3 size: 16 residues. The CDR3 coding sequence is TGCGCCAGCAGCTTGGCCGGACAGACAAATATCTATGGCTACACCTTC. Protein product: CASSLAGQTNIYGYTF.

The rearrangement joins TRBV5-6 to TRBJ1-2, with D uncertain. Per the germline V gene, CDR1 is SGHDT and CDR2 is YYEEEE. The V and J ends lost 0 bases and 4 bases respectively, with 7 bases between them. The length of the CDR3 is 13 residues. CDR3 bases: TGTGCCAGCAGCTTGGCAAGGCCCTATGGCTACACCTTC. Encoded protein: CASSLARPYGYTF.